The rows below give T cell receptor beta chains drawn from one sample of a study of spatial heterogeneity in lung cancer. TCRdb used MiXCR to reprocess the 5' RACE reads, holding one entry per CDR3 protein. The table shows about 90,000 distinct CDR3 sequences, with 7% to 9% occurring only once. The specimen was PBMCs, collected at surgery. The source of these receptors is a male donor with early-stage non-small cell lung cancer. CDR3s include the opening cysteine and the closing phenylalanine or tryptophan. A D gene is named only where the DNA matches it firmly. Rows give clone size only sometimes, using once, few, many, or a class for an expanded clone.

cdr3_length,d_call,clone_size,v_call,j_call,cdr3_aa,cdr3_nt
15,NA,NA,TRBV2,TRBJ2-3,CASSEMTGGTDTQYF,TGTGCCAGCAGTGAGATGACAGGTGGCACAGATACGCAGTATTTT
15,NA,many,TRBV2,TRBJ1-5,CASSEIGDTNQPQHF,TGTGCCAGCAGTGAAATTGGGGACACAAATCAGCCCCAGCATTTT
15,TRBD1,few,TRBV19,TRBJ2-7,CASSSADRGDSEQYF,TGTGCCAGTAGTTCGGCGGACAGGGGAGATAGCGAGCAGTACTTC
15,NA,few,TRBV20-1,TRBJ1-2,CSAIRPGQANYGYTF,TGCAGTGCTATAAGACCGGGACAAGCTAACTATGGCTACACCTTC
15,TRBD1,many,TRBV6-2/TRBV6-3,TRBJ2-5,CASREDRGVSETQYF,TGTGCCAGCAGAGAGGACAGGGGTGTGAGCGAGACCCAGTACTTC
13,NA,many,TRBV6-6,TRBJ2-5,CASSTGRGETQYF,TGTGCCAGCAGTACAGGGAGGGGAGAGACCCAGTACTTC
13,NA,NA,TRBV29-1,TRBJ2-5,CSVDRDGGETQYF,TGCAGCGTTGACAGGGATGGCGGAGAGACCCAGTACTTC
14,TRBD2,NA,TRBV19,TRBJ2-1,CASRRGGSYNEQFF,TGTGCCAGTAGGCGGGGGGGCTCCTACAATGAGCAGTTCTTC
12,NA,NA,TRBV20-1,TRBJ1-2,CSARDGPGGYTF,TGCAGTGCCAGGGACGGCCCAGGAGGCTACACCTTC
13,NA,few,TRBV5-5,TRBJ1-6,CASSLVSDSPLHF,TGTGCCAGCAGCTTGGTATCGGATTCACCCCTCCACTTT
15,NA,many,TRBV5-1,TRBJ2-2,CASSLTGASTGELFF,TGCGCCAGCAGCTTGACGGGGGCAAGCACCGGGGAGCTGTTTTTT
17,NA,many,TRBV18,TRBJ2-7,CASSPPEAAGAPYEQYF,TGTGCCAGCTCACCACCCGAGGCAGCCGGGGCACCCTACGAGCAGTACTTC
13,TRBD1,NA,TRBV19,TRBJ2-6,CASSIDHRQGLTF,TGTGCCAGTAGTATAGACCATAGACAGGGGCTGACTTTC
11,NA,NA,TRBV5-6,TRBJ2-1,CASSYFDSQFF,TGTGCCAGCAGCTACTTTGACAGTCAGTTCTTC
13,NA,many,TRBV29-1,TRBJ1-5,CSVGAGRGQPQHF,TGCAGCGTTGGGGCAGGGCGAGGGCAGCCCCAGCATTTT
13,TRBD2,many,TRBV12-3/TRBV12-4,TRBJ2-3,CASMDSGSGTQYF,TGTGCCAGCATGGATAGCGGGAGCGGTACGCAGTATTTT
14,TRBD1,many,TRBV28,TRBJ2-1,CASSLQGINHEQFF,TGTGCCAGCAGCCTACAGGGGATAAATCATGAGCAGTTCTTC
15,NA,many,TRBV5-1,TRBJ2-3,CASSILPSRTDTQYF,TGCGCCAGCAGTATTCTCCCTAGCCGCACAGATACGCAGTATTTT
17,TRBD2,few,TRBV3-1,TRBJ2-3,CASSQEPGGLGTDTQYF,TGTGCCAGCAGCCAAGAACCGGGGGGGCTTGGCACAGATACGCAGTATTTT
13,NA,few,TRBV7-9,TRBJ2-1,CASSKGPYNEQFF,TGTGCCAGCAGCAAGGGACCTTACAATGAGCAGTTCTTC
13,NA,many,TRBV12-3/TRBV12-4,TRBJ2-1,CASSMGLHNEQFF,TGTGCCAGCAGTATGGGACTGCACAATGAGCAGTTCTTC
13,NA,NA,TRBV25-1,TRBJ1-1,CASSEGLNTEAFF,TGTGCCAGCAGTGAAGGGTTGAACACTGAAGCTTTCTTT
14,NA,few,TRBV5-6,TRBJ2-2,CASSRDFSPGELFF,TGTGCCAGCAGCAGGGACTTTAGCCCCGGGGAGCTGTTTTTT
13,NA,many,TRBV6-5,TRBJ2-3,CASSQNYADTQYF,TGTGCCAGCAGCCAAAACTATGCAGATACGCAGTATTTT
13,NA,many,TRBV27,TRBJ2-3,CASSFTLTDTQYF,TGTGCCAGCAGTTTCACTCTCACAGATACGCAGTATTTT
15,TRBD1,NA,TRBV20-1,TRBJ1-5,CSASDREYSNQPQHF,TGCAGTGCATCGGACAGGGAATATAGCAATCAGCCCCAGCATTTT
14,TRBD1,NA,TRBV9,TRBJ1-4,CASSDGTGGEKLLF,TGTGCCAGCAGCGACGGGACAGGGGGCGAAAAACTGCTTTTT
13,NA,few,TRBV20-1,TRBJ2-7,CSARDPSSYEQYF,TGCAGTGCTAGAGACCCTTCCTCCTACGAGCAGTACTTC
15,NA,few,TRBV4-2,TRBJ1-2,CASRDEGTISTGYTF,TGTGCCAGCAGAGACGAGGGTACCATATCGACTGGCTACACCTTC
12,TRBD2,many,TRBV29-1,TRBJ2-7,CSVAGTIGEQYF,TGCAGCGTCGCCGGGACTATCGGCGAGCAGTACTTC
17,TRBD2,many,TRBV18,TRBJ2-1,CASSPLTSGRGDNEQFF,TGTGCCAGCTCACCATTGACTAGCGGGAGAGGAGACAATGAGCAGTTCTTC
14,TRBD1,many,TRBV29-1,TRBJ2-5,CSPRGGAGGETQYF,TGCAGCCCGCGAGGTGGGGCAGGGGGAGAGACCCAGTACTTC
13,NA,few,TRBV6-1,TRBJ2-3,CASRPSWADTQYF,TGTGCCAGCAGACCGTCATGGGCAGATACGCAGTATTTT
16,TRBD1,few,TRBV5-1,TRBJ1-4,CASSLVIDRGRRKLFF,TGCGCCAGCAGCTTGGTAATCGACAGGGGGCGGAGAAAACTGTTTTTT
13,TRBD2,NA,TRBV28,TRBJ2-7,CASSLGLAGAPYF,TGTGCCAGCAGTTTAGGGCTAGCGGGAGCACCGTACTTC
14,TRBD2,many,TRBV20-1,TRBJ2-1,CSARVTSGEIEQFF,TGCAGTGCTAGAGTAACTAGCGGAGAGATTGAACAGTTCTTC